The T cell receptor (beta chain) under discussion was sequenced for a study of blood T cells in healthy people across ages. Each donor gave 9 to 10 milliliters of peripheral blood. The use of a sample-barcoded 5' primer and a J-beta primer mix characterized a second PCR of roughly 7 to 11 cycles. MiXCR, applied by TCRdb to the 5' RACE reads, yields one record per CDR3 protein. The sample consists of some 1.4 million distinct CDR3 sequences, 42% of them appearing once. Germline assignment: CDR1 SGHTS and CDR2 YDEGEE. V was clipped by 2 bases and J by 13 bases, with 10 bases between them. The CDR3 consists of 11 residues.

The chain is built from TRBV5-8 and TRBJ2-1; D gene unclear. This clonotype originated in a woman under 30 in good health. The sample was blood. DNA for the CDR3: TGTGCCAGCAGCTTTCAAGAGACCCAGTTCTTC. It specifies CASSFQETQFF.